The 28 T cell receptor beta chains listed next were all sequenced from one sample in a study of blood T cell repertoires in COVID-19. Here immunoSEQ multiplex PCR was the method, and the copy in TCRdb shows in-frame clones only, minus some. The repertoire includes 120,000 or so clones, over 55% of them detected once, and approximately 2% sits in the top ten. Material for sequencing was peripheral blood. The receptors stem from a woman aged 70-85 years with acute or convalescent COVID-19.

V usage is TRBV19 and J usage is TRBJ1-1; 10 bases fit TRBD1. This CDR3 region has 14 residues. Germline lookup yields CDR1 LNHDA and CDR2 SQIVND (reference sequence). The J segment lost 3 bases and the V segment lost 5 bases, leaving 3 bases of the junction unmatched. The CDR3 bases are TGTGCCAGTAGTGTCGGGACAGGGGACACTGAAGCTTTCTTT. Its translation is CASSVGTGDTEAFF.

This clone was counted between two and nine times. CDR3 region: CSARDRRAQHF. Here the CDR3 DNA reads TGCAGTGCTAGAGATCGTCGGGCCCAGCATTTT. The J gene is TRBJ1-5, the V gene TRBV20-1, with unresolved D. In germline, CDR1 is DFQATT, CDR2 SNEGSKA (reference sequence). The V and J ends lost 0 bases and 11 bases respectively, with 8 bases between them. CDR3 length: 11 amino acids.

The rearrangement joins TRBV2 to TRBJ2-4; 9 bases align to TRBD1. Germline CDR1 SNHLY, CDR2 FYNNEI. The trim removed 5 bases at V and 3 bases at J, leaving 11 bases unmatched. The length of the CDR3 is 17 residues. The CDR3 here is CASSPGQGISGKNIQYF. CDR3 DNA: TGTGCCAGCAGTCCGGGACAGGGCATTTCGGGCAAAAACATTCAGTACTTC.

The chain uses TRBV30 and TRBJ2-2; TRBD1 is a possible D gene (5 bases). The germline CDR1 and CDR2 sequences are GTSNPN and SVGIG (reference sequence). This CDR3 is 16 amino acids long. V shed 0 bases and J shed 3 bases, with 14 bases lying between them. The CDR3 sequence is CAWSVRRGGYTGELFF. CDR3 nucleotide sequence: TGTGCCTGGAGTGTCCGAAGGGGTGGTTACACCGGGGAGCTGTTTTTT.

This rearrangement joins TRBV9 to TRBJ2-1, with 10 nucleotides matching TRBD2. Germline CDR1 is SGDLS and CDR2 is YYNGEE. CDR3 length: 15 residues. V shed 4 bases, J shed 10 bases, and the junction held 11 bases outside the gene matches. In DNA, the CDR3 is TGTGCCAGCAGCCCCGGGAGCGGGGGGGCATTAGAGCAGTTCTTC. It translates to CASSPGSGGALEQFF.

There are a few counts of this clone. This sequence joins TRBV7-9 and TRBJ1-2; possibly TRBD1 for D (5 bases). The CDR3 runs 11 residues. Deletions cut 6 bases from V and 6 bases from J, with 8 bases between. The germline gives CDR1 SEHNR, CDR2 FQNEAQ (reference sequence). This CDR3 is CASSPRDGYTF. In nucleotides, the CDR3 is TGTGCCAGCAGTCCCAGGGATGGCTACACCTTC. The whole variable domain, remainder taken from reference TRBV7-9 and TRBJ1-2, is DTGVSQNPRHKITKRGQNVTFRCDPISEHNRLYWYRQTLGQGPEFLTYFQNEAQLEKSRLLSDRFSAERPKGSFSTLEIQRTEQGDSAMYLCASSPRDGYTFGSGTRLTVV.

The genes are TRBV28 and TRBJ1-5, with TRBD1 as a possible D gene (6 bases). Germline CDR1 MDHEN, CDR2 SYDVKM. There are 16 residues in the CDR3. Trimming took 1 base from V and 5 from J, leaving 15 bases between them. The CDR3 sequence: CASSLSGGTGDQPQHF. Here the CDR3 DNA reads TGTGCCAGCAGTTTATCGGGGGGCACCGGGGATCAGCCCCAGCATTTT.

This clone has at least ten counts. The rearrangement uses TRBV6-5 and TRBJ2-5; D unresolved. From germline, CDR1 is MNHEY and CDR2 SVGAGI. The V gene lost 2 bases and the J gene lost 7 bases, with 14 bases spanning the gap. The CDR3 is 14 residues long. CDR3 amino acids: CASSYVTSAGTQYF. CDR3 coding DNA: TGTGCCAGCAGTTACGTCACGTCCGCAGGGACCCAGTACTTC.

This rearrangement joins TRBV19 to TRBJ1-6, with D tentatively TRBD1 (5 bases). The CDR3 has 12 amino acids. V dropped 9 bases and J dropped 7 bases, with 10 bases sitting between them. CDR1 and CDR2 (germline): LNHDA, SQIVND (reference sequence). CDR3 residues: CASRTGNSPLHF. The CDR3, as DNA: TGTGCCAGCCGAACAGGCAATTCACCCCTCCACTTT.

The chain has TRBV2 and TRBJ1-4; TRBD1 agrees at 8 bases. CDR1 is SNHLY, CDR2 FYNNEI, per germline. This CDR3 has 15 residues. The V and J ends lost 1 base and 6 bases, in that order; junction bases with no gene match: 4. The DNA for the CDR3 is TGTGCCAGCAGTGAAGGACAGGGGTTACATGAAAAACTGTTTTTT. Translating it yields CASSEGQGLHEKLFF.

This rearrangement joins TRBV10-3 to TRBJ2-7, with 8 nucleotides matching TRBD1. Germline CDR1 ENHRY, CDR2 SYGVKD. V shed 2 bases, J shed 6 bases, and the junction held 6 bases outside the gene matches. This CDR3 has 14 amino acids. The CDR3 here is CAISESGQGIEQYF. CDR3 bases: TGTGCCATCAGTGAGAGTGGACAGGGAATCGAGCAGTACTTC.

The chain is built from TRBV7-2 and TRBJ2-3; D possibly corresponds to TRBD2 (5 bases). The CDR3 is made up of 15 amino acids. V was cut by 2 bases and J by 2 bases, with 11 bases left in between. From germline, CDR1 is SGHTA and CDR2 FQGNSA. The CDR3 reads CASSLQRFSTDTQYF. CDR3 bases: TGTGCCAGCAGCTTACAGCGGTTCTCCACAGATACGCAGTATTTT.

This clone has only a few counts. The CDR3 DNA reads as TGTGCCATCAGCCCTCCTTCGACAGGGACCCACGAGCAGTACTTC. Translation: CAISPPSTGTHEQYF. This chain uses TRBV10-3 with TRBJ2-7, with 7 bases identical to TRBD1. The CDR3 loop spans 15 amino acids. CDR1 ENHRY and CDR2 SYGVKD come from the germline V gene. V was clipped by 6 bases and J by 5 bases; unmatched bases: 13.

The chain couples TRBV7-2 to TRBJ2-7, with D possibly matching TRBD1 (6 bases). V shed 0 bases and J shed 4 bases, with 13 bases lying between them. The CDR3 consists of 15 residues. From germline, CDR1 is SGHTA and CDR2 FQGNSA. The CDR3 loop reads CASSLATGSLYEQYF. The CDR3 DNA sequence: TGTGCCAGCAGCTTAGCGACAGGAAGTCTGTACGAGCAGTACTTC.

This chain joins TRBV11-2 and TRBJ1-1; 9 positions agree with TRBD1. V lost 5 bases to trimming and J lost 5 bases; unmatched junction nucleotides: 9. CDR1 is SGHAT, CDR2 FQNNGV, per germline. This CDR3 spans 15 amino acids. The CDR3 DNA reads as TGTGCCAGCAGCGTTCCGGGACAGGGAAGAACTGAAGCTTTCTTT. This gives the protein CASSVPGQGRTEAFF.

This clone was detected only a few times. V is TRBV10-1 and J is TRBJ1-1; D may be TRBD1 (5 bases). The CDR3 contains 12 residues. CDR1 WNHNN and CDR2 SYGVQD come from the germline V gene (reference sequence). Trimming shortened V by 0 bases and J by 8 bases, and 7 bases separated the two germline ends. The CDR3 loop reads CASSESNREAFF. Here the CDR3 DNA reads TGCGCCAGCAGTGAGTCGAACAGGGAAGCTTTCTTT.

The J gene is TRBJ2-1, the V gene TRBV10-3; no clear D gene. V was pared by 6 bases and J by 0 bases, with 12 bases between. Germline V gene sequence: CDR1 ENHRY, CDR2 SYGVKD. The CDR3 has 15 residues. CDR3 sequence reads: CAISRGRDSYNEQFF. The CDR3 coding sequence is TGTGCCATCAGCCGAGGCCGAGACTCCTACAATGAGCAGTTCTTC.

J is TRBJ1-1 and V is TRBV7-8, with 7 bases fitting TRBD1. The CDR3 sequence is 18 residues long. Germline CDR1 and CDR2: SGHVS and FQNEAQ. V shed 1 base, J shed 5 bases, and the junction held 16 bases outside the gene matches. The CDR3 is CASSLEVPGRQGGTEAFF. CDR3 sequence (DNA): TGTGCCAGCAGCTTAGAAGTCCCAGGGAGACAGGGTGGGACTGAAGCTTTCTTT.

This clone was counted a few times. V gene TRBV6-1 combines with J gene TRBJ2-1; the D gene is possibly TRBD1 (5 bases). The CDR3 covers 16 residues. The V end lost 1 base, the J end lost 2 bases, and 12 bases lay between the germline ends. Germline V CDR1 and CDR2: MNHNS, SASEGT. CDR3 sequence: CASSEEGRAPYNEQFF. CDR3 coding DNA: TGTGCCAGCAGTGAAGAAGGCAGGGCCCCCTACAATGAGCAGTTCTTC.

This clone was detected a few times. The chain uses TRBV27 and TRBJ2-1, with D unclear. The CDR3 covers 15 residues. Germline-derived CDR1 and CDR2 are MNHEY and SMNVEV (reference sequence). V gave up 5 bases and J gave up 0 bases, with 11 bases separating them. In DNA form, the CDR3 reads TGTGCCAGCAGTGTAGCTTGGAGCTCCTACAATGAGCAGTTCTTC. The encoded protein is CASSVAWSSYNEQFF.

Only one count was recorded for this clone. The V and J genes are TRBV6-5 and TRBJ2-1; 9 nucleotides agree with TRBD2. J gave up 6 bases and V 2 bases, and 5 bases lay outside the gene matches. Germline V lookup: CDR1 MNHEY, CDR2 SVGAGI. There are 15 residues in the CDR3. The CDR3, as DNA: TGTGCCAGCAGTTACCAGGGACTAGCTACCAATGAGCAGTTCTTC. Translating it yields CASSYQGLATNEQFF.

V and J are TRBV4-3 and TRBJ1-1; a weak D match, TRBD1 (6 bases). CDR1 and CDR2 (germline): LGHNA, YSLEER. This CDR3 comprises 15 residues. With 1 base removed from V and 1 base from J, the gap between germline ends came to 10 bases. This CDR3 is CASSQVLQGNTEAFF. The CDR3 DNA reads as TGCGCCAGCAGCCAAGTCCTACAGGGGAACACTGAAGCTTTCTTT.

The V call is TRBV7-2, the J call TRBJ2-7; TRBD1 is a possible D gene (6 bases). This CDR3 contains 16 residues. Deletions cut 8 bases from V and 4 bases from J, with 24 bases between. From germline, CDR1 is SGHTA and CDR2 FQGNSA. The CDR3 loop is CASPSRAGQKRYEQYF. The DNA of the CDR3 is TGTGCCAGCCCATCGCGAGCCGGACAGAAGCGTTACGAGCAGTACTTC.

The chain's CDR3 is CAIYSTDDYGYTF. The CDR3, as DNA: TGCGCCATATACTCGACAGACGACTATGGCTACACCTTC. The chain joins TRBV10-2 to TRBJ1-2; maybe TRBD1 (5 bases). Germline CDR1 reads WSHSY; CDR2 reads SAAADI. Trimming stripped 10 bases from V and 3 bases from J, with 15 bases between. The CDR3 contains 13 residues.

Comment on this clone: Relative to the germline gene, one junction end is altered; a read error may explain this. The V and J genes are TRBV5-1 and TRBJ2-7; 11 positions agree with TRBD2. Germline CDR1 is SGHRS and CDR2 is YFSETQ. The CDR3 totals 14 residues. DNA for the CDR3: TGCGCCAGCAGTCTTACTAGCGGGGGTCTTCAGATCGACTTC. This codes for CASSLTSGGLQIDF. The complete variable domain, with remaining parts taken from reference TRBV5-1 and TRBJ2-7, reads KAGVTQTPRYLIKTRGQQVTLSCSPISGHRSVSWYQQTPGQGLQFLFEYFSETQRNKGNFPGRFSGRQFSNSRSEMNVSTLELGDSALYLCASSLTSGGLQIDFGPGTRLTVT.

The rearrangement uses TRBV7-2 and TRBJ1-4, with D perhaps TRBD1 (5 bases). This CDR3 has 14 amino acids. Germline CDR1 SGHTA, CDR2 FQGNSA. The V and J ends lost 5 bases and 2 bases respectively, with 9 bases between them. CDR3 DNA: TGTGCCAGCAGCCCCAGACAGACTAATGAAAAACTGTTTTTT. It encodes CASSPRQTNEKLFF.

This clone was seen just once. The J gene is TRBJ2-1, the V gene TRBV7-3; 12 nucleotides agree with TRBD2. After removal of 0 bases from V and 6 bases from J, the junction contained 3 bases not matched to a gene. Germline-derived CDR1 and CDR2 are SGHTA and FQGTGA. The CDR3 loop spans 16 amino acids. CDR3 nucleotide sequence: TGTGCCAGCAGCTTAACCGCTAGCGGGAGGGCCAATGAGCAGTTCTTC. Its translation is CASSLTASGRANEQFF. The full variable domain, with the rest looked up from reference TRBV7-3 and TRBJ2-1, is GAGVSQTPSNKVTEKGKYVELRCDPISGHTALYWYRQSLGQGPEFLIYFQGTGAADDSGLPNDRFFAVRPEGSVSTLKIQRTERGDSAVYLCASSLTASGRANEQFFGPGTRLTVL.

This clone was counted once. This chain connects TRBV6-2 or TRBV6-3 to TRBJ2-5; no clear D. V was shortened by 0 bases and J by 5 bases, with 13 bases between the two germline ends. Germline-derived CDR1 and CDR2 are MNHEY and SVGEGT. This CDR3 has 15 residues. The CDR3 nucleotides read TGTGCCAGCAGTTACTCGAATTCGGTTCGGGAGACCCAGTACTTC. Translation: CASSYSNSVRETQYF.